This TCR beta chain originates from a study of blood T cell repertoires in COVID-19. Study-level background: From the United States, Italy and Spain came samples of acute and convalescent COVID-19.

A single count supports this clone. V lost 4 bases, J lost 2 bases, and 6 bases stayed unmatched. Germline CDR1 and CDR2: MDHEN and SYDVKM. CDR3 length equals 16 residues. Original processing methods: The assay estimated nucleated cells by amplifying reference gene primers. The protocol was immunoSEQ multiplex PCR, while the TCRdb copy is restricted to in-frame clones and leaves out a portion. V, J and clone size were drawn from that table, and D and trimming were deduced from the DNA. The sample shows 55,000 to 80,000 clones, approximately 78% of them seen only once. This TCR came from a human donor in a cohort sampled during active COVID-19. Sequenced: peripheral blood. The chain joins TRBV28 to TRBJ2-2, with 8 bases that match TRBD2. DNA for the CDR3: TGTGCCAGCAGTTCACCGGGGGGGGCCAACACCGGGGAGCTGTTTTTT. Protein: CASSSPGGANTGELFF.